The 15 T cell receptor beta chains below all came from one sample that was sequenced in a study of regulatory T cells in long-lasting Graves disease. Regarding time point: newly diagnosed GD, antithyroid drugs for less than 3 months. The TCR library was prepared using RNA isolated from PBMCs. Assembly of TCR beta libraries relied on iRepertoire HTBI primers together with Arm-PCR of CDR3 regions. TCRdb independently ran MiXCR on the multiplex PCR reads; one entry per CDR3 protein. The table has approximately 300,000 distinct CDR3 sequences, about 20% seen once. This material consisted of peripheral blood mononuclear cells (PBMCs), taken at new diagnosis, from a patient treated with antithyroid drugs. The receptors were sampled from a female donor with Graves disease.

This clonotype was recorded at least ten times. The chain is built from TRBV10-3 and TRBJ1-1; TRBD1 matches 8 bases. Looked up from germline, CDR1 is ENHRY and CDR2 is SYGVKD. This CDR3 spans 16 amino acids. The J segment lost 1 base and the V segment lost 4 bases, leaving 8 bases of the junction unmatched. The CDR3 region is CAISVGGGQENTEAFF. Here the CDR3 DNA reads TGTGCCATCAGTGTCGGTGGGGGACAGGAGAACACTGAAGCTTTCTTT.

In this sample, this clonotype turned up many times. CDR3 sequence: CASSGQWSSYNEQFF. In DNA form, the CDR3 reads TGTGCCAGCTCAGGACAGTGGAGCTCCTACAATGAGCAGTTCTTC. This chain connects TRBV18 to TRBJ2-1; tentatively, D is TRBD1 (6 bases). CDR3 length equals 15 residues. Germline CDR1 is KGHSH and CDR2 is LQKENI. Trimming took off 5 bases at V and 0 bases at J, with 11 bases between the two ends.

This clonotype was detected ten times or more. The genes are TRBV12-3 or TRBV12-4 and TRBJ1-3; D not resolved. Trimming removed 7 bases from V and 0 bases from J, with 10 bases in between. This CDR3 is built from 14 residues. The CDR3 DNA follows: TGTGCCAGCAAGTTTCTTAGCTCTGGAAACACCATATATTTT. Protein sequence: CASKFLSSGNTIYF.

This clonotype was seen a few times. This chain uses TRBV30 with TRBJ2-5; 7 nucleotides agree with TRBD2. V was clipped by 4 bases and J by 7 bases; unmatched bases: 6. The germline CDR1 and CDR2 sequences are GTSNPN and SVGIG (reference sequence). The CDR3 covers 12 residues. The CDR3: CAWTGGRGTQYF. CDR3 DNA sequence: TGTGCCTGGACGGGAGGCCGGGGGACCCAGTACTTC.

This clonotype was counted only a few times. A single base separates this from a much larger clone, so it may be a read error. The chain employs TRBV12-3 or TRBV12-4 and TRBJ2-5; D not resolved. The V end was cut by 5 bases, the J end by 11 bases, with 24 bases between. This CDR3 has 15 residues. The CDR3 DNA is TGTGCCAGCAGTCGAGGTTCTAGGGCCTACAATGAGCAGTACTTC. It specifies CASSRGSRAYNEQYF.

Many counts were recorded for this clonotype. The chain combines TRBV7-2 with TRBJ1-2, with 7 bases identical to TRBD1. CDR3 length equals 14 residues. The junction had 3 bases not matched to a gene; V was cut back by 3 bases and J by 2 bases. Looked up from germline, CDR1 is SGHTA and CDR2 is FQGNSA. The CDR3 DNA sequence: TGTGCCAGCAGCTTCGGACAGGCGAACTATGGCTACACCTTC. This sequence encodes CASSFGQANYGYTF.

The table lists this clonotype with many counts. V gene TRBV24-1 combines with J gene TRBJ1-5, with D possibly TRBD1 on 5 matching bases. The CDR3 covers 14 residues. CDR1 is KGHDR, CDR2 SFDVKD, per germline. The V end was cut by 5 bases, the J end by 4 bases, with 11 bases between. CDR3 DNA sequence: TGTGCCACCAGTGGGGGGACCAGAAATCAGCCCCAGCATTTT. Its protein product is CATSGGTRNQPQHF.

In its sample, this clonotype was seen a few times. The chain couples TRBV3-1 to TRBJ2-7, with 14 bases fitting TRBD2. J lost 3 bases, V lost 1 base, and 8 bases had no gene match. The length of the CDR3 is 18 residues. Per the germline V gene, CDR1 is LGHDT and CDR2 is YNNKEL (reference sequence). This CDR3 is CASSQVGTSGSEVYEQYF. The CDR3 coding sequence is TGTGCCAGCAGCCAAGTGGGGACTAGCGGGAGCGAAGTCTACGAGCAGTACTTC.

This clonotype was detected many times. V gene TRBV18 combines with J gene TRBJ1-1, with D hard to call. Germline V lookup: CDR1 KGHSH, CDR2 LQKENI. CDR3 length: 14 residues. Trimming removed 1 base at V and 0 bases at J, with 6 bases between. The CDR3 DNA reads TGTGCCAGCTCACCACAGGGTGTGAACACTGAAGCTTTCTTT. It encodes CASSPQGVNTEAFF.

The rearrangement uses TRBV4-1 and TRBJ2-7, with D maybe TRBD1 (6 bases). CDR1 and CDR2 from the germline V gene are MGHRA and YSYEKL. With 0 bases removed from V and 3 bases from J, the gap between germline ends came to 12 bases. CDR3 length: 15 amino acids. The DNA for the CDR3 is TGCGCCAGCAGCCAAGATCCACAGGGTAACTACGAGCAGTACTTC. Protein sequence: CASSQDPQGNYEQYF.

This clonotype was picked up many times. The V and J genes are TRBV15 and TRBJ2-7, with TRBD1 identical over 11 bases. Germline-derived CDR1 and CDR2 are LNHNV and YYDKDF (reference sequence). Trimming removed 1 base from V and 1 base from J; junction bases left unmatched: 6. This CDR3 has 17 amino acids. CDR3 protein: CATSRGRTGGESYEQYF. In DNA, the CDR3 is TGTGCCACCAGCAGAGGACGGACAGGGGGCGAATCCTACGAGCAGTACTTC.

This clonotype turned up a few times. This chain links TRBV6-2 or TRBV6-3 with TRBJ2-7; 10 nucleotides align to TRBD2. This CDR3 has 15 residues. V shed 0 bases, J shed 6 bases, and the junction held 5 bases outside the gene matches. Germline V lookup: CDR1 MNHEY, CDR2 SVGEGT. DNA for the CDR3: TGTGCCAGCAGTTACTCAGGGGAGCGGGAGGGCGAGCAGTACTTC. Translation gives CASSYSGEREGEQYF.

This clonotype appeared a few times. This sequence joins TRBV6-2 or TRBV6-3 and TRBJ2-1, with D maybe TRBD2 (5 bases). This CDR3 region has 15 residues. CDR1 MNHEY and CDR2 SVGEGT come from the germline V gene. The germline V and J ends were trimmed by 6 bases and 0 bases, with 12 bases remaining between them. DNA for the CDR3: TGTGCCAGCAGGCAACTAGAGAGCTCCTACAATGAGCAGTTCTTC. Translating gives CASRQLESSYNEQFF.

This clonotype was counted many times. The chain couples TRBV28 to TRBJ2-7, with a weak D call TRBD2 (6 bases). V was clipped by 6 bases and J by 6 bases, with 30 bases between them. The CDR3 consists of 18 residues. CDR1 is MDHEN and CDR2 is SYDVKM in the germline V gene. CDR3 amino acids: CASSFPKEGRRALREQYF. The CDR3 DNA reads TGTGCCAGCAGCTTCCCCAAGGAGGGCCGACGGGCGCTGCGCGAGCAGTACTTC. Complete variable domain (other parts from reference TRBV28 and TRBJ2-7): DVKVTQSSRYLVKRTGEKVFLECVQDMDHENMFWYRQDPGLGLRLIYFSYDVKMKEKGDIPEGYSVSREKKERFSLILESASTNQTSMYLCASSFPKEGRRALREQYFGPGTRLTVT.

This clonotype was observed a few times. One junction end disagrees with the germline gene, perhaps due to a read error. The chain carries TRBV27 and TRBJ2-1; 7 bases fit TRBD1. CDR1 and CDR2 from the germline V gene are MNHEY and SMNVEV (reference sequence). CDR3 size: 14 residues. The CDR3 region is CASSLQGWENEQFF. The CDR3 nucleotides are TGTGCCAGTAGTTTACAGGGGTGGGAGAATGAGCAGTTCTTC.